These T cell receptor beta chains were read from a single sample in a study of radiation and T cells in renal cell carcinoma. The assay was immunoSEQ multiplex PCR, and TCRdb's table has in-frame clones only and misses some. The sample has under 20,000 clones; approximately 60% are singletons. The sample here was tumor tissue, taken from a patient whose treatment included radiotherapy and nephrectomy. These receptors originate from a woman in her 70s with renal cell carcinoma. Each CDR3 is given with its conserved first and last residue. The D gene is left open where the match is weak. Size tells how often a clone was seen (once, few, many) or the class of an expanded clone, and some rows leave it out.

clone size: -; V gene: TRBV18; D gene: -; J gene: TRBJ2-1; CDR3 DNA: TGTGCCAGCTCAACGACTCGTTACAATGAGCAGTTCTTC; CDR3 protein: CASSTTRYNEQFF
clone size: few; V gene: TRBV6-5; D gene: -; J gene: TRBJ1-1; CDR3 DNA: TGTGCCAGCAGCCCCGGGACCAACATGAACACTGAAGCTTTCTTT; CDR3 protein: CASSPGTNMNTEAFF
clone size: -; V gene: TRBV5-1; D gene: TRBD2; J gene: TRBJ2-3; CDR3 DNA: TGCGCCAGCACCTTAGCGGGCCCGAGCACAGATACGCAGTATTTT; CDR3 protein: CASTLAGPSTDTQYF
clone size: few; V gene: TRBV30; D gene: TRBD1; J gene: TRBJ2-7; CDR3 DNA: TGTGCCTGGGGAAGATCAGGGGGCGAGCAGTACTTC; CDR3 protein: CAWGRSGGEQYF
clone size: -; V gene: TRBV19; D gene: TRBD1; J gene: TRBJ1-5; CDR3 DNA: TGTGCCAGTAGTATAGTGGGGGGACAGGGTTTTCAGCCCCAGCATTTT; CDR3 protein: CASSIVGGQGFQPQHF
clone size: -; V gene: TRBV6-1; D gene: TRBD1; J gene: TRBJ1-3; CDR3 DNA: TGTGCCAGCAGACGGACAGGCGACTCTGGAAACACCATATATTTT; CDR3 protein: CASRRTGDSGNTIYF
clone size: -; V gene: TRBV5-5; D gene: TRBD1; J gene: TRBJ2-2; CDR3 DNA: TGTGCCAGCAGTTCAACAGGGGTGTTGAACACCGGGGAGCTGTTTTTT; CDR3 protein: CASSSTGVLNTGELFF
clone size: -; V gene: TRBV28; D gene: -; J gene: TRBJ2-7; CDR3 DNA: TGTGCCAGCACAGGGACATCCTACGAGCAGTACTTC; CDR3 protein: CASTGTSYEQYF
clone size: -; V gene: TRBV5-1; D gene: -; J gene: TRBJ2-7; CDR3 DNA: TGCGCCAGCAGCTTGGAGATAGGTTACGAGCAGTACTTC; CDR3 protein: CASSLEIGYEQYF
clone size: few; V gene: TRBV5-4; D gene: TRBD2; J gene: TRBJ2-3; CDR3 DNA: TGTGCCAGCAGCTCCTTCGGGGGGGGCGCAGATACGCAGTATTTT; CDR3 protein: CASSSFGGGADTQYF
clone size: few; V gene: TRBV4-1; D gene: -; J gene: TRBJ1-6; CDR3 DNA: TGCGCCAGCAGCCATGTAAGGGAAGAAAAAGGGGATTCACCCCTCCACTTT; CDR3 protein: CASSHVREEKGDSPLHF
clone size: once; V gene: TRBV30; D gene: -; J gene: TRBJ1-1; CDR3 DNA: TGTGCCTGGAGTGTACTGCCCGGCGGTGAAGCTTTCTTT; CDR3 protein: CAWSVLPGGEAFF
clone size: -; V gene: TRBV29-1; D gene: TRBD2; J gene: TRBJ2-3; CDR3 DNA: TGCAGCGTTGAAGGGGTAGCGGGGGCCCCGGGAGATACGCAGTATTTT; CDR3 protein: CSVEGVAGAPGDTQYF
clone size: -; V gene: TRBV9; D gene: -; J gene: TRBJ2-5; CDR3 DNA: TGTGCCAGCAGCGTTTACGGGGGGCCCAAAGAGACCCAGTACTTC; CDR3 protein: CASSVYGGPKETQYF
clone size: -; V gene: TRBV30; D gene: -; J gene: TRBJ1-2; CDR3 DNA: TGTGCCTGTGAGGGCTATGGCTACACCTTC; CDR3 protein: CACEGYGYTF
clone size: -; V gene: TRBV7-6; D gene: TRBD1; J gene: TRBJ2-2; CDR3 DNA: TGTGCCAGCAGCAAGAATCCGGGACAGGGAGGCACCGGGGAGCTGTTTTTT; CDR3 protein: CASSKNPGQGGTGELFF
clone size: once; V gene: TRBV5-1; D gene: -; J gene: TRBJ2-3; CDR3 DNA: TGCGCCAGCAGCTTTAAGGGAGCGAGCACAGATACGCAGTATTTT; CDR3 protein: CASSFKGASTDTQYF
clone size: -; V gene: TRBV19; D gene: -; J gene: TRBJ1-5; CDR3 DNA: TGTGCCAGTAGTGTACTACGGGACCGGAGACGAGAAAGCAATCAGCCCCAGCATTTT; CDR3 protein: CASSVLRDRRRESNQPQHF
clone size: -; V gene: TRBV6-1; D gene: -; J gene: TRBJ1-1; CDR3 DNA: TGTGCCAGCAGGGGTCGACAGAACACTGAAGCTTTCTTT; CDR3 protein: CASRGRQNTEAFF
clone size: -; V gene: TRBV9; D gene: TRBD1; J gene: TRBJ1-1; CDR3 DNA: TGTGCCAGCAGCGTATTCGACAGGGACACTGAAGCTTTCTTT; CDR3 protein: CASSVFDRDTEAFF
clone size: few; V gene: TRBV14; D gene: -; J gene: TRBJ2-2; CDR3 DNA: TGTGCCAGCAGCCAAGATCTGAGGACAGCCGGGGAGCTGTTTTTT; CDR3 protein: CASSQDLRTAGELFF
clone size: -; V gene: TRBV2; D gene: -; J gene: TRBJ2-5; CDR3 DNA: TGTGCCAGCAGTGGACGGGTTTCCCAAGAGACCCAGTACTTC; CDR3 protein: CASSGRVSQETQYF
clone size: large; V gene: TRBV11-3; D gene: -; J gene: TRBJ2-3; CDR3 DNA: TGTGCCAGCAGCTCGTGGTCAGATACGCAGTATTTT; CDR3 protein: CASSSWSDTQYF
clone size: few; V gene: TRBV9; D gene: TRBD1; J gene: TRBJ2-1; CDR3 DNA: TGTGCCAGCGGTACAGGGGGCAAGAATGAGCAGTTCTTC; CDR3 protein: CASGTGGKNEQFF
clone size: -; V gene: TRBV5-1; D gene: TRBD1; J gene: TRBJ2-2; CDR3 DNA: TGCGCCAGCAGCTTGAGTCGGATGAACAGGGGGCTGCCCGGGGAGCTGTTTTTT; CDR3 protein: CASSLSRMNRGLPGELFF
clone size: -; V gene: TRBV29-1; D gene: -; J gene: TRBJ1-1; CDR3 DNA: TGCAGCGCTCCCGGAGGACGGAACACTGAAGCTTTCTTT; CDR3 protein: CSAPGGRNTEAFF
clone size: -; V gene: TRBV29-1; D gene: TRBD1; J gene: TRBJ2-2; CDR3 DNA: TGCAGCGTTGTCCCCCGGACAGGGATTACCGGGGAGCTGTTTTTT; CDR3 protein: CSVVPRTGITGELFF
clone size: -; V gene: TRBV5-1; D gene: TRBD2; J gene: TRBJ2-3; CDR3 DNA: TGCGCCAGCAGCTTGGGGACTAGCGGAGCCCTTGATACGCAGTATTTT; CDR3 protein: CASSLGTSGALDTQYF
clone size: few; V gene: TRBV6-5; D gene: TRBD2; J gene: TRBJ2-3; CDR3 DNA: TGTGCCAGTAACCGGGACTACACAGATACGCAGTATTTT; CDR3 protein: CASNRDYTDTQYF
clone size: few; V gene: TRBV4-2; D gene: TRBD2; J gene: TRBJ2-7; CDR3 DNA: TGTGCCAGCAGCCAAGCTAGCGGGGGGGTGCACACCTACGAGCAGTACTTC; CDR3 protein: CASSQASGGVHTYEQYF
clone size: -; V gene: TRBV11-3; D gene: -; J gene: TRBJ1-1; CDR3 DNA: TGTGCCAGCAGCTCTATGATGAACACTGAAGCTTTCTTT; CDR3 protein: CASSSMMNTEAFF
clone size: -; V gene: TRBV25-1; D gene: -; J gene: TRBJ1-2; CDR3 DNA: TGTGCCAGCAGTGAATCAAAAGGGGCGTTAGACTATGGCTACACCTTC; CDR3 protein: CASSESKGALDYGYTF
clone size: -; V gene: TRBV30; D gene: -; J gene: TRBJ1-1; CDR3 DNA: TGTGCCTGGAGAGGAGGACATTTTAGGACTGAAGCTTTCTTT; CDR3 protein: CAWRGGHFRTEAFF
clone size: -; V gene: TRBV19; D gene: TRBD1; J gene: TRBJ1-4; CDR3 DNA: TGTGCCAGTAGACTGAGAGGGGGCCCAACTAATGAAAAACTGTTTTTT; CDR3 protein: CASRLRGGPTNEKLFF
clone size: -; V gene: TRBV6-6; D gene: -; J gene: TRBJ1-1; CDR3 DNA: TGTGCCAGCACTTGGGGGAGAAGAGCTTTCTTT; CDR3 protein: CASTWGRRAFF
clone size: medium-sized; V gene: TRBV27; D gene: TRBD1; J gene: TRBJ1-6; CDR3 DNA: TGTGCCAGCAGCCAGGGGGCCTATAATTCACCCCTCCACTTT; CDR3 protein: CASSQGAYNSPLHF
clone size: few; V gene: TRBV7-2; D gene: -; J gene: TRBJ1-2; CDR3 DNA: TGTGCCAGCAGCGTGTCACAGGAGATGAGCTACACCTTC; CDR3 protein: CASSVSQEMSYTF
clone size: few; V gene: TRBV6-1; D gene: TRBD1; J gene: TRBJ1-6; CDR3 DNA: TGTGCCAGCAGTGCCCGGACAGGGCTCTATAATTCACCCCTCCACTTT; CDR3 protein: CASSARTGLYNSPLHF
clone size: -; V gene: TRBV2; D gene: TRBD1; J gene: TRBJ2-6; CDR3 DNA: TGTGCCAGCAGCGCGACAGGGTCTGGGGCCAACGTCCTGACTTTC; CDR3 protein: CASSATGSGANVLTF
clone size: -; V gene: TRBV7-2; D gene: TRBD1; J gene: TRBJ1-2; CDR3 DNA: TGTGCCAGCAGCTTTGGTCTCAGGGGGCGGATTAACTATGGCTACACCTTC; CDR3 protein: CASSFGLRGRINYGYTF
clone size: -; V gene: TRBV6-5; D gene: -; J gene: TRBJ1-4; CDR3 DNA: TGTGCCAGCAGTTACTCGTATTCTAATGAAAAACTGTTTTTT; CDR3 protein: CASSYSYSNEKLFF
clone size: -; V gene: TRBV30; D gene: TRBD1; J gene: TRBJ1-4; CDR3 DNA: TGTGCCTGGGGGGGACAGGGACAGGGAAATGAAAAACTGTTTTTT; CDR3 protein: CAWGGQGQGNEKLFF
clone size: -; V gene: TRBV4-3; D gene: TRBD2; J gene: TRBJ2-7; CDR3 DNA: TGCGCCAGCAGCCCGGGACTAGCGGGGGTTTACGAGCAGTACTTC; CDR3 protein: CASSPGLAGVYEQYF
clone size: -; V gene: TRBV14; D gene: -; J gene: TRBJ1-6; CDR3 DNA: TGTGCCAGCAGCCAAGACAGGGACTATAATTCACCCCTCCACTTT; CDR3 protein: CASSQDRDYNSPLHF
clone size: -; V gene: TRBV29-1; D gene: -; J gene: TRBJ1-2; CDR3 DNA: TGCAGCGTGAGGGGGGGGAACAATGGCTACACCTTC; CDR3 protein: CSVRGGNNGYTF
clone size: -; V gene: TRBV30; D gene: -; J gene: TRBJ1-1; CDR3 DNA: TGTGCCTGGGCGACAGGAATGAACACTGAAGCTTTCTTT; CDR3 protein: CAWATGMNTEAFF
clone size: -; V gene: TRBV4-3; D gene: -; J gene: TRBJ2-1; CDR3 DNA: TGCGCCAGCAGCCAAGGGGGGTTCGGCTACAATGAGCAGTTCTTC; CDR3 protein: CASSQGGFGYNEQFF
clone size: -; V gene: TRBV4-3; D gene: TRBD1; J gene: TRBJ1-1; CDR3 DNA: TGCGCCAGCAGCATCTGGACAGGGCAAGAAGCTTTCTTT; CDR3 protein: CASSIWTGQEAFF
clone size: -; V gene: TRBV6-4; D gene: TRBD2; J gene: TRBJ2-2; CDR3 DNA: TGTGCCAGCAAGGCGGGGGACACCGGGGAGCTGTTTTTT; CDR3 protein: CASKAGDTGELFF
clone size: few; V gene: TRBV5-1; D gene: -; J gene: TRBJ1-6; CDR3 DNA: TGCGCCAGCAGCTGGGGTAATTCACCCCTCCACTTT; CDR3 protein: CASSWGNSPLHF
clone size: -; V gene: TRBV30; D gene: -; J gene: TRBJ1-1; CDR3 DNA: TGTGCCTCCCGGGTGGGGGGGATGACCACTGAAGCTTTCTTT; CDR3 protein: CASRVGGMTTEAFF
clone size: -; V gene: TRBV6-6; D gene: TRBD1; J gene: TRBJ1-2; CDR3 DNA: TGTGCCAGCAAAGGACAGGGCTATGGCTACACCTTC; CDR3 protein: CASKGQGYGYTF
clone size: -; V gene: TRBV18; D gene: -; J gene: TRBJ1-1; CDR3 DNA: TGTGCCAGCTCCCAGATACCGAACACTGAAGCTTTCTTT; CDR3 protein: CASSQIPNTEAFF
clone size: -; V gene: TRBV11-2; D gene: -; J gene: TRBJ1-2; CDR3 DNA: TGTGCCAGCAGTTACAGGGTTGGCTACACCTTC; CDR3 protein: CASSYRVGYTF
clone size: -; V gene: TRBV5-4; D gene: -; J gene: TRBJ1-6; CDR3 DNA: TGTGCCAGCAGCTTGAGGGCCGATAATTCACCCCTCCACTTT; CDR3 protein: CASSLRADNSPLHF
clone size: -; V gene: TRBV19; D gene: -; J gene: TRBJ2-7; CDR3 DNA: TGTGCCACATCAAACGGGGCCAGGCTGACCTACGAGCAGTACTTC; CDR3 protein: CATSNGARLTYEQYF
clone size: -; V gene: TRBV20-1; D gene: -; J gene: TRBJ2-1; CDR3 DNA: TGCAGTGCTTCGACTAGCAATGAGCAGTTCTTC; CDR3 protein: CSASTSNEQFF
clone size: -; V gene: TRBV6-1; D gene: -; J gene: TRBJ2-7; CDR3 DNA: TGTGCCAGCAAATCGGGGCTTCTCGAGCAGTACTTC; CDR3 protein: CASKSGLLEQYF
clone size: few; V gene: TRBV18; D gene: -; J gene: TRBJ1-1; CDR3 DNA: TGTGCCAGCTCATCCCAATACCCGACTTTTTACACTGAAGCTTTCTTT; CDR3 protein: CASSSQYPTFYTEAFF
clone size: -; V gene: TRBV6-5; D gene: -; J gene: TRBJ1-1; CDR3 DNA: TGTGCCAGCCGAAATCTGGCGAACACTGAAGCTTTCTTT; CDR3 protein: CASRNLANTEAFF